This T cell receptor (beta chain) was recorded in a study of blood T cell repertoires in COVID-19. Sequencing was performed with immunoSEQ multiplex PCR; in TCRdb, only in-frame clones are kept and a portion is missing. The profile covers approximately 100,000 clones, with about 89% appearing a single time and 3.5% taken by the ten largest. This clone was counted only a few times. The sample was peripheral blood. The TCR comes from a woman aged 55-70 years with acute or convalescent COVID-19.

CDR3 loop: CASSLRQAAGETQYF. The CDR3 region has the DNA TGTGCCAGCAGCCTAAGACAGGCGGCGGGTGAGACCCAGTACTTC. The chain recombines TRBV9 with TRBJ2-5; a weak D match, TRBD1 (6 bases). V lost 4 bases, J lost 5 bases, and 18 bases lay in between. The CDR3 has 15 amino acids. Germline CDR1 and CDR2: SGDLS and YYNGEE.